This TCR beta chain was recorded in a study of blood T cell repertoires in COVID-19 (dated by TCRdb to about 2020). General notes on the study: Samples covering the acute and convalescent phases of COVID-19 were provided by collaborators in the United States, Italy and Spain. The prospective study material was composed of cDNA or gDNA derived from T cells, B-cell-depleted T cells, or PBMCs. Deeply sampled blood TCRbeta repertoires from subjects exposed to, actively infected with, or recovered from COVID-19 were included in the dataset. A freely available public database, intended as a resource for researchers studying the immune response to SARS-CoV-2, is where the repertoires were released. Samples came from the ongoing ImmuneRACE study (first 160 participants) plus 1,254 subjects from 6 global collaborators. Sample metadata almost always included a de-identified subject ID, COVID-19 status, age in years and sex. HLA class I and class II types, where available, came from metadata supplied by the sample provider rather than from assay-based typing. Study-wide conclusions, independent of this receptor: How much clinical and demographic metadata was included differed by source and by participant, and the metadata was provided uncurated.

TCRbeta CDR3 regions were amplified from genomic DNA by means of the immunoSEQ Assay, a bias-controlled multiplex PCR. The original pipeline was this. The number of nucleated cells in each sample was estimated by amplification of reference gene primers within the assay. Sequence reads were collapsed and filtered to measure the absolute abundance of every unique TCRbeta CDR3 rearrangement. For each sample, productive Simpson clonality was calculated as the square root of Simpson's diversity index over productive rearrangements. Here the immuneACCESS table is served through TCRdb, limited to in-frame sequences with V and J called. Missing clones are a known gap in these copies; in checked studies unresolved V genes cover under half, and the rest lacks a known reason. V, J and clone size are taken as reported in that table, and D and trimming were inferred from the DNA itself. A total of some 180,000 clones appear in this sample, around four fifths of them only once. Together, the top ten hold roughly 8.8% of the sample.

One collaborating source in Seattle enrolled patients during active infection and followed them longitudinally through the course of disease. Collaborating institutions collected whole blood in K2EDTA tubes following their own protocols. For TCRbeta analysis, collaborators shipped samples as frozen whole blood, isolated PBMCs, or DNA extracted from either of those sample types. With regard to this clone: Its antigen remains undetermined. Per-base quality was not reported, and no clone a single base away is much larger than it.

Its CDR3 holds 15 amino acids, cysteine through phenylalanine. Just the 45-base CDR3 DNA is kept, in frame starting at base 1. CDR1 and CDR2 are drawn from the germline V gene (reference sequence): LGHDT, YNNKEL. V is shortened by 0 bases, J by 8 bases, and the region joining them spans 14 bases. Recombination linked TRBV3-1 (or the pseudogene TRBV3-2) to TRBJ2-4; a weak D assignment points to TRBD2 (6 bases agree). Sequenced: peripheral blood. This sequence was found in an elderly woman with COVID-19, enrolled during active disease. The DNA sequence is as follows: TGTGCCAGCAGCCAAGATATCACGGGAGTGGACATTCAGTACTTC. Its product reads: CASSQDITGVDIQYF.